These 15 T cell receptor beta chains share one sample of origin, sequenced in a study of somatic mutations in cytotoxic T cells in rheumatoid arthritis (dated by TCRdb to about 2017). Library preparation used the immunoSEQ multiplex PCR assay. TCRdb carries this immuneACCESS record with in-frame sequences only. Its versions omit some clonotypes, under half of them owing to an unresolved V gene in the studies checked, with the rest unexplained. The sample table lists more than 10,000 clones, approximately 70% of them with a count of one. Under 50% of the sample rests with the top ten. Sequencing input: CD8+ T cells sorted from blood. These receptors came from a man aged 55 to 70 in good health.

By sample share, this clone is medium-sized. V and J are TRBV28 and TRBJ1-1; D unresolved. CDR1 and CDR2 from the germline V gene are MDHEN and SYDVKM. CDR3 length: 14 residues. V was pared by 3 bases and J by 1 base, with 9 bases between. CDR3 bases: TGTGCCAGCAGTTTTTTCACGGGGAACACTGAAGCTTTCTTT. It yields the protein CASSFFTGNTEAFF. The full variable domain, in which reference TRBV28 and TRBJ1-1 provide the parts outside the CDR3, is DVKVTQSSRYLVKRTGEKVFLECVQDMDHENMFWYRQDPGLGLRLIYFSYDVKMKEKGDIPEGYSVSREKKERFSLILESASTNQTSMYLCASSFFTGNTEAFFGQGTRLTVV.

The rearrangement uses TRBV4-3 and TRBJ2-1; D is perhaps TRBD2 (6 bases). Germline CDR1 LGHNA, CDR2 YSLEER. CDR3 length: 17 residues. V lost 0 bases, J lost 6 bases, and 18 bases lay in between. CDR3 protein: CASSQEDQVPGANEQFF. The CDR3 DNA reads TGCGCCAGCAGCCAAGAGGATCAGGTTCCGGGAGCCAATGAGCAGTTCTTC.

This clone was observed a few times. The CDR3 spells CASSLGAGYEQYF. DNA for the CDR3: TGTGCCAGCAGCTTGGGAGCAGGGTACGAGCAGTACTTC. The chain links TRBV5-4 to TRBJ2-7, with D possibly being TRBD1 (5 bases). V gave up 0 bases and J gave up 4 bases, with 8 bases separating them. The CDR3 extends over 13 amino acids. CDR1 and CDR2 from the germline V gene are SGHNT and YYREEE (reference sequence).

V usage is TRBV19 and J usage is TRBJ1-5, with 9 positions matching TRBD1. This CDR3 has 13 residues. The germline CDR1 and CDR2 sequences are LNHDA and SQIVND (reference sequence). Trimming took 8 bases from V and 6 from J; bases not matched to a gene: 5. The CDR3 sequence is CASATGGIQPQHF. The DNA of the CDR3 is TGTGCCAGTGCGACAGGGGGGATTCAGCCCCAGCATTTT. Together with reference TRBV19 and TRBJ1-5, the CDR3 gives the full variable domain: DGGITQSPKYLFRKEGQNVTLSCEQNLNHDAMYWYRQDPGQGLRLIYYSQIVNDFQKGDIAEGYSVSREKKESFPLTVTSAQKNPTAFYLCASATGGIQPQHFGDGTRLSIL.

This clone was seen a handful of times. The genes are TRBV9 and TRBJ2-7; D is tentatively TRBD1 or TRBD2 (6 bases each). This CDR3 contains 17 residues. Trimming cost V 4 bases and J 3 bases, with 23 bases left between them. CDR1 is SGDLS and CDR2 is YYNGEE in the germline V gene. The CDR3 DNA sequence: TGTGCCAGCAGCCCGAGTGGGCGGGGACACGCGAGCTACGAGCAGTACTTC. It is translated as CASSPSGRGHASYEQYF. The full variable domain, completed using reference TRBV9 and TRBJ2-7, is DSGVTQTPKHLITATGQRVTLRCSPRSGDLSVYWYQQSLDQGLQFLIQYYNGEERAKGNILERFSAQQFPDLHSELNLSSLELGDSALYFCASSPSGRGHASYEQYFGPGTRLTVT.

The V and J genes are TRBV27 and TRBJ2-3, with D possibly TRBD2 on 5 matching bases. Germline V gene lookup returns CDR1 MNHEY and CDR2 SMNVEV (reference sequence). This CDR3 comprises 14 residues. V was pared by 3 bases and J by 0 bases, with 7 bases between. The CDR3 protein is CASSFGVSTDTQYF. The CDR3 nucleotides read TGTGCCAGCAGTTTCGGGGTGAGCACAGATACGCAGTATTTT.

In its sample, this clone was seen a few times. The J gene is TRBJ1-6, the V gene TRBV4-3; D ambiguous. In germline, CDR1 is LGHNA, CDR2 YSLEER. Deletions cut 0 bases from V and 8 bases from J, with 23 bases between. The CDR3 is 19 residues long. The CDR3 here is CASSQDWTGSSGWDSPLHF. CDR3 DNA: TGCGCCAGCAGCCAAGATTGGACGGGCAGCTCTGGATGGGATTCACCCCTCCACTTT.

This clone was picked up one time. The chain links TRBV5-1 to TRBJ2-3, with 10 bases aligning to TRBD2. This CDR3 is built from 16 residues. Trimming at V came to 4 bases and at J to 4 bases, leaving 9 bases not matched to a gene. The germline CDR1 and CDR2 sequences are SGHRS and YFSETQ. The CDR3 region has the DNA TGCGCCAGCAGCCTGGGATGGAGCGGGGGGGCAGATACGCAGTATTTT. This codes for CASSLGWSGGADTQYF.

The chain is built from TRBV9 and TRBJ1-4, with 12 positions matching TRBD1. CDR1 is SGDLS and CDR2 is YYNGEE in the germline V gene. The CDR3 spans 15 residues. The trim removed 3 bases at V and 7 bases at J, leaving 4 bases unmatched. The CDR3 DNA sequence: TGTGCCAGCAGCGCGGGACAGGGGGCGAGTGAAAAACTGTTTTTT. Amino acids: CASSAGQGASEKLFF. Complete variable domain (other parts from reference TRBV9 and TRBJ1-4): DSGVTQTPKHLITATGQRVTLRCSPRSGDLSVYWYQQSLDQGLQFLIQYYNGEERAKGNILERFSAQQFPDLHSELNLSSLELGDSALYFCASSAGQGASEKLFFGSGTQLSVL.

The chain is built from TRBV11-3 and TRBJ2-1, with a tentative D call TRBD2 (6 bases). The germline V and J ends were trimmed by 5 bases and 0 bases, with 20 bases remaining between them. Germline V gene sequence: CDR1 SGHNT, CDR2 YENEEA. This CDR3 comprises 18 residues. The CDR3 protein is CASSPLKTGVSSYNEQFF. The DNA of the CDR3 is TGTGCCAGCAGCCCCCTGAAAACGGGGGTAAGCTCCTACAATGAGCAGTTCTTC. The full variable domain, completed using reference TRBV11-3 and TRBJ2-1, is EAGVVQSPRYKIIEKKQPVAFWCNPISGHNTLYWYLQNLGQGPELLIRYENEEAVDDSQLPKDRFSAERLKGVDSTLKIQPAELGDSAVYLCASSPLKTGVSSYNEQFFGPGTRLTVL.

The chain has TRBV2 and TRBJ2-3; 9 positions agree with TRBD2. J lost 4 bases, V lost 3 bases, and 11 bases had no gene match. Germline V gene lookup returns CDR1 SNHLY and CDR2 FYNNEI. This CDR3 has 17 amino acids. CDR3 DNA sequence: TGTGCCAGCAGTGACCCGGGACTAGCTGTAAGGCCAGATACGCAGTATTTT. This gives the protein CASSDPGLAVRPDTQYF. The variable domain in full, with the rest retrieved from reference TRBV2 and TRBJ2-3, is EPEVTQTPSHQVTQMGQEVILRCVPISNHLYFYWYRQILGQKVEFLVSFYNNEISEKSEIFDDQFSVERPDGSNFTLKIRSTKLEDSAMYFCASSDPGLAVRPDTQYFGPGTRLTVL.

This clone showed up just once. The chain recombines TRBV10-3 with TRBJ2-5, with 8 nucleotides matching TRBD2. V was clipped by 3 bases and J by 3 bases; unmatched bases: 15. The CDR3 is 18 residues long. CDR1 is ENHRY, CDR2 SYGVKD, per germline. In DNA, the CDR3 is TGTGCCATCAGTGAAGGGCCCTTAAGCGGGAGAGGGGAAGAGACCCAGTACTTC. Protein product: CAISEGPLSGRGEETQYF.

The chain couples TRBV6-6 to TRBJ1-4; no definite D call. Looked up from germline, CDR1 is MNHNY and CDR2 is SVGAGI (reference sequence). This CDR3 has 14 amino acids. The V end was cut by 5 bases, the J end by 2 bases, with 9 bases between. CDR3 DNA: TGTGCCAGCAGTCCTGGTCAGACTAATGAAAAACTGTTTTTT. Its translation: CASSPGQTNEKLFF.

This clone showed up just once. As DNA, the CDR3 is TGTGCCAGTGGCTGGGGCACCGAAGCTTTCTTT. Translating gives CASGWGTEAFF. J is TRBJ1-1 and V is TRBV19, with D perhaps TRBD1 (5 bases). This CDR3 has 11 amino acids. Per germline, CDR1 LNHDA and CDR2 SQIVND (reference sequence). V gave up 8 bases and J gave up 8 bases, with 12 bases separating them.

Only a few counts were recorded for this clone. CDR3 sequence: CASSEPGESGRVYNEQFF. The CDR3 DNA is TGTGCCAGCAGTGAACCGGGTGAAAGCGGGAGAGTGTACAATGAGCAGTTCTTC. The genes are TRBV6-1 and TRBJ2-1; 8 bases map to TRBD2. The CDR3 spans 18 residues. Trimming took 2 bases from V and 4 from J; bases not matched to a gene: 13. Germline values: CDR1 MNHNS, CDR2 SASEGT.